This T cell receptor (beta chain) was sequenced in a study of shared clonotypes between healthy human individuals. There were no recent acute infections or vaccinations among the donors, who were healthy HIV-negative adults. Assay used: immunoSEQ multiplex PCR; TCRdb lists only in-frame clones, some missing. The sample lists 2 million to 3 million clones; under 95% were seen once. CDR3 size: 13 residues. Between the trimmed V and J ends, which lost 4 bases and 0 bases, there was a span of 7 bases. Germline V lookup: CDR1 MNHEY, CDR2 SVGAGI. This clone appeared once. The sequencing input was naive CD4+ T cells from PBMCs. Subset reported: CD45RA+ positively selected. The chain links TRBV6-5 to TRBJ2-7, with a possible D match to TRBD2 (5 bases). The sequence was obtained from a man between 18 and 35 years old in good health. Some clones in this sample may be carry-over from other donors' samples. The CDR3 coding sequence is TGTGCCAGCAGTTCCCGGGACTCCTACGAGCAGTACTTC. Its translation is CASSSRDSYEQYF.